These 21 T cell receptor beta chains originate from one sample sequenced in a study of T cell responses to AZD1222 COVID-19 vaccine. Repertoires were generated with immunoSEQ multiplex PCR, while TCRdb's copy carries only in-frame clones and drops some. The repertoire holds some 150,000 clones, approximately 85% seen once, with 7.9% in the top ten. The sequenced sample was peripheral blood, obtained 28 days after the second dose of the MenACWY control vaccine. The source of these receptors is an adult who received the MenACWY meningococcal vaccine as a control.

CDR3 DNA sequence: TGTGCCAGTAGTATGGCACACCGAAGAGGCCATACCACTAACTATGGCTACACCTTC. This gives the protein CASSMAHRRGHTTNYGYTF. V usage is TRBV19 and J usage is TRBJ1-2; D ambiguous. There are 19 residues in the CDR3. Germline CDR1 is LNHDA and CDR2 is SQIVND (reference sequence). The V end lost 3 bases, the J end lost 0 bases, and 23 bases lay between the germline ends.

The gene calls are TRBV7-2 and TRBJ2-1, with D tentatively TRBD1 (5 bases). The CDR3 loop spans 16 amino acids. The ends were cut back, 1 base at V and 8 bases at J, with 18 bases in the middle. The germline V gene has CDR1 SGHTA and CDR2 FQGNSA. For the CDR3, the DNA is TGTGCCAGCAGCTTAGATCCAGGGCCCCCTAACCATGAGCAGTTCTTC. Translating it yields CASSLDPGPPNHEQFF.

The chain recombines TRBV3-1 (or the pseudogene TRBV3-2) with TRBJ2-7, with a possible D match to TRBD1 (5 bases). CDR3 length: 14 amino acids. The V gene lost 4 bases and the J gene lost 0 bases, with 10 bases spanning the gap. The germline gives CDR1 LGHDT, CDR2 YNNKEL (reference sequence). For the CDR3, the DNA is TGTGCCAGCAGCCCCTTCGACAGCTCCTACGAGCAGTACTTC. Protein product: CASSPFDSSYEQYF.

This clone appeared once. J is TRBJ2-7 and V is TRBV19; unclear D gene. The CDR3 has 13 residues. Trimming removed 2 bases from V and 2 bases from J, with 7 bases in between. Germline values: CDR1 LNHDA, CDR2 SQIVND (reference sequence). The CDR3 region is CASSITLTYEQYF. DNA for the CDR3: TGTGCCAGTAGTATAACTCTGACCTACGAGCAGTACTTC.

This chain links TRBV29-1 with TRBJ2-2; 7 bases match TRBD1. Trimming cost V 4 bases and J 1 base; bases outside gene matches: 6. There are 15 residues in the CDR3. Germline-derived CDR1 and CDR2 are SQVTM and ANQGSEA. This CDR3 reads CSVGSGTVNTGELFF. The CDR3 nucleotides are TGCAGCGTTGGATCCGGGACAGTGAACACCGGGGAGCTGTTTTTT.

CDR3 amino acids: CASSHDRVAGYGYTF. As DNA, the CDR3 is TGTGCCAGCAGCCATGACAGGGTGGCGGGCTATGGCTACACCTTC. The chain combines TRBV14 with TRBJ1-2; 7 bases fit TRBD1. Germline lookup yields CDR1 SGHDN and CDR2 FVKESK. This CDR3 comprises 15 residues. The V gene end was trimmed by 3 bases and the J gene end by 4 bases; junction bases not matched to a gene: 8.

This rearrangement joins TRBV6-5 to TRBJ1-3; D not resolved. The germline V gene encodes CDR1 MNHEY and CDR2 SVGAGI. Trimming removed 8 bases at V and 3 bases at J, with 8 bases between. The CDR3 has 12 amino acids. The CDR3 here is CASAGNGNTIYF. The CDR3 nucleotides are TGTGCCAGCGCGGGGAATGGAAACACCATATATTTT.

This sequence joins TRBV5-4 and TRBJ2-1; TRBD2 matches 10 bases. Germline assignment: CDR1 SGHNT and CDR2 YYREEE (reference sequence). The J segment lost 3 bases and the V segment lost 4 bases, leaving 1 base of the junction unmatched. The CDR3 totals 14 residues. The CDR3 sequence: CASSGLADYNEQFF. CDR3 nucleotides: TGTGCCAGCAGCGGACTAGCGGACTACAATGAGCAGTTCTTC.

V gene TRBV7-9 combines with J gene TRBJ1-5; D unresolved. V was clipped by 1 base and J by 6 bases, with 10 bases between them. CDR3 length: 14 amino acids. CDR1 is SEHNR, CDR2 FQNEAQ, per germline (reference sequence). CDR3 residues: CASSLGLVGQPQHF. The CDR3 nucleotides are TGTGCCAGCAGCTTAGGGTTGGTAGGTCAGCCCCAGCATTTT.

The genes are TRBV6-1 and TRBJ1-2, with no clear D. V lost 1 base to trimming and J lost 6 bases, with 18 bases between them. The germline gives CDR1 MNHNS, CDR2 SASEGT. The CDR3 spans 16 residues. The CDR3 spells CASSEGSGRLRNGYTF. The CDR3 DNA reads TGTGCCAGCAGTGAAGGCAGCGGCAGATTAAGGAATGGCTACACCTTC.

This clone appeared a few times. This rearrangement joins TRBV5-1 to TRBJ2-2; D is perhaps TRBD1 or TRBD2 (6 bases each). CDR3 length equals 17 residues. Germline V gene lookup returns CDR1 SGHRS and CDR2 YFSETQ. V lost 4 bases to trimming and J lost 1 base, with 17 bases between them. CDR3 protein: CASSPPGAEGNTGELFF. CDR3 nucleotide sequence: TGCGCCAGCAGCCCCCCGGGGGCAGAGGGGAACACCGGGGAGCTGTTTTTT.

This clone was picked up a small number of times. The J gene is TRBJ1-5, the V gene TRBV7-2; 8 nucleotides line up with TRBD1. CDR1 is SGHTA and CDR2 is FQGNSA in the germline V gene. The V gene end was trimmed by 6 bases and the J gene end by 4 bases; junction bases not matched to a gene: 8. This CDR3 spans 15 amino acids. CDR3 loop: CASSKTRGQNQPQHF. CDR3 sequence (DNA): TGTGCCAGCAGTAAAACCAGGGGGCAAAATCAGCCCCAGCATTTT.

This chain uses TRBV11-2 with TRBJ1-2, with TRBD1 matching 7 bases. This CDR3 is 15 amino acids long. The V gene's germline CDR1 is SGHAT and CDR2 FQNNGV. J lost 2 bases, V lost 5 bases, and 8 bases had no gene match. This CDR3 reads CASSLRDRPNYGYTF. The CDR3 DNA follows: TGTGCCAGCAGCCTCCGGGACAGACCAAACTATGGCTACACCTTC.

V is TRBV27 and J is TRBJ1-1; D uncertain. In germline, CDR1 is MNHEY, CDR2 SMNVEV (reference sequence). Trimming stripped 3 bases from V and 3 bases from J, with 20 bases between. This CDR3 is 17 amino acids long. The CDR3 spells CASSLFLGGLPYTEAFF. CDR3 bases: TGTGCCAGCAGTTTGTTTCTGGGAGGGCTACCGTACACTGAAGCTTTCTTT.

The chain joins TRBV11-2 to TRBJ1-5; D remains unclear. V was shortened by 0 bases and J by 6 bases, with 6 bases between the two germline ends. Germline-derived CDR1 and CDR2 are SGHAT and FQNNGV. This CDR3 region has 13 residues. CDR3 DNA sequence: TGTGCCAGCAGCTTAGATAGGGTTCAGCCCCAGCATTTT. Amino acids: CASSLDRVQPQHF. The entire variable domain, with the rest obtained from reference TRBV11-2 and TRBJ1-5, is as follows: EAGVAQSPRYKIIEKRQSVAFWCNPISGHATLYWYQQILGQGPKLLIQFQNNGVVDDSQLPKDRFSAERLKGVDSTLKIQPAKLEDSAVYLCASSLDRVQPQHFGDGTRLSIL.

This clone has a handful of counts. The rearrangement joins TRBV12-5 to TRBJ2-5; the match to TRBD1 covers 11 bases. This CDR3 spans 15 amino acids. The V segment lost 6 bases and the J segment 5 bases; nucleotides outside the gene matches: 8. Looked up from germline, CDR1 is LGHNT and CDR2 is FRNRAP. The CDR3 here is CASGSGQGALETQYF. In DNA form, the CDR3 reads TGTGCTAGTGGCTCCGGACAGGGGGCCCTTGAGACCCAGTACTTC. Using reference TRBV12-5 and TRBJ2-5 for the parts outside the CDR3, the full variable domain is DARVTQTPRHKVTEMGQEVTMRCQPILGHNTVFWYRQTMMQGLELLAYFRNRAPLDDSGMPKDRFSAEMPDATLATLKIQPSEPRDSAVYFCASGSGQGALETQYFGPGTRLLVL.

V is TRBV5-4 and J is TRBJ2-1, with D uncertain. Per the germline V gene, CDR1 is SGHNT and CDR2 is YYREEE (reference sequence). Trimming shortened V by 6 bases and J by 4 bases, and 14 bases separated the two germline ends. There are 14 residues in the CDR3. CDR3 protein: CASTRLDGYNEQFF. As DNA, the CDR3 is TGTGCCAGCACCCGACTGGACGGATACAATGAGCAGTTCTTC.

The genes are TRBV10-3 and TRBJ2-2; D is uncertain. CDR1 and CDR2 (germline): ENHRY, SYGVKD. The CDR3 is 12 amino acids. Trimming shortened V by 6 bases and J by 2 bases, and 4 bases separated the two germline ends. CDR3 nucleotides: TGTGCCATCAGGATAAACACCGGGGAGCTGTTTTTT. As protein: CAIRINTGELFF.

This sequence joins TRBV28 and TRBJ1-5; tentatively, D is TRBD1 (5 bases). The CDR3 extends over 15 amino acids. Trimming removed 3 bases at V and 1 base at J, with 10 bases between. CDR1 and CDR2 (germline): MDHEN, SYDVKM. The DNA for the CDR3 is TGTGCCAGCAGTTTCGGGGGGGAGAGCAATCAGCCCCAGCATTTT. This encodes CASSFGGESNQPQHF.

This clone is medium-sized by share. The chain has TRBV15 and TRBJ1-1; no clear D gene. Germline loops: CDR1 LNHNV, CDR2 YYDKDF (reference sequence). This CDR3 has 15 residues. Trimming pared 7 bases from V and 4 bases from J, leaving 19 bases between. The CDR3 region has the DNA TGTGCCACCACCCCCCACTTTGGTGAGCCCACTGAAGCTTTCTTT. It translates to CATTPHFGEPTEAFF.

The V call is TRBV6-5, the J call TRBJ1-5; D not resolved. Per germline, CDR1 MNHEY and CDR2 SVGAGI. CDR3 length equals 14 residues. Trimming pared 6 bases from V and 5 bases from J, leaving 14 bases between. The CDR3 spells CASRPGQLDQPQHF. In DNA, the CDR3 is TGTGCCAGCAGACCCGGCCAGCTGGATCAGCCCCAGCATTTT.